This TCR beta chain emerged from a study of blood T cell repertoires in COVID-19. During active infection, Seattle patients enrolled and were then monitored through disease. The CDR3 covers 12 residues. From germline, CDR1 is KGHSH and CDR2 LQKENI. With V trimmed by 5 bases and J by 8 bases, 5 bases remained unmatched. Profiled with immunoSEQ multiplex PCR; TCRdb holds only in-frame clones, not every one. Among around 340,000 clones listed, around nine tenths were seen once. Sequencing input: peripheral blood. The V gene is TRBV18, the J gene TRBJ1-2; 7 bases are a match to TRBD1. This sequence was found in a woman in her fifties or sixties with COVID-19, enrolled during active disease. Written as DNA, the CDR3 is TGTGCCAGCTCATCCCAGGACAGGGGCTACACCTTC. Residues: CASSSQDRGYTF.